One sample yielded the 29 T cell receptor beta chains listed below, sequenced in a study of glioma-infiltrating T cells. The iRepertoire nested amplicon-rescue multiplex PCR amplified TCR alpha and beta CDR3s from RNA. TCRdb recomputed calls from the multiplex PCR reads with MiXCR, one row per CDR3 protein. In the table there are more than 300,000 distinct CDR3 sequences, 41% of which are singletons. Sequenced sample: glioma tissue, nonneoplastic brain tissue, or PBMCs (not recorded which). The receptors were gathered from a human donor with low-grade glioma or glioblastoma, undergoing nonglioma brain surgery, or in good health (not recorded which).

The CDR3 bases are TGTGCCTCCCTCGCCACAGCGAACACTGAAGCTTTCTTT. It codes for CASLATANTEAFF. The chain has TRBV2 and TRBJ1-1, with unresolved D. This CDR3 is built from 13 residues. CDR1 is SNHLY and CDR2 is FYNNEI in the germline V gene. Deletions cut 11 bases from V and 1 base from J, with 14 bases between.

Concerning this clonotype itself: The junction departs from the called germline gene at one end, perhaps through a read error. This rearrangement joins TRBV27 to TRBJ2-1, with TRBD1 matching 9 bases. CDR1 is MNHEY, CDR2 SMNVEV, per germline (reference sequence). This CDR3 contains 15 residues. This CDR3 is CASSLGTGPYNKQFF. Written as DNA, the CDR3 is TGTGCCAGCAGTTTGGGGACAGGGCCCTACAATAAGCAGTTCTTC.

Worth noting for this clonotype: A much more abundant neighbour one base away suggests this may be a read error. V usage is TRBV28 and J usage is TRBJ1-1, with no clear D. The V end lost 9 bases, the J end lost 0 bases, and 11 bases lay between the germline ends. From germline, CDR1 is MDHEN and CDR2 SYDVKM. The CDR3 has 13 amino acids. This CDR3 is CARIAVLNTEAFF. CDR3 nucleotides: TGTGCCAGAATCGCGGTGTTGAACACTGAAGCTTTCTTT.

The table lists this clonotype with many counts. This rearrangement joins TRBV28 to TRBJ2-5; D call uncertain. The V end lost 2 bases, the J end lost 0 bases, and 7 bases lay between the germline ends. Germline values: CDR1 MDHEN, CDR2 SYDVKM. The CDR3 extends over 14 amino acids. The CDR3 reads CASSLGRNQETQYF. Here the CDR3 DNA reads TGTGCCAGCAGTTTAGGGCGGAACCAAGAGACCCAGTACTTC.

The chain combines TRBV28 with TRBJ2-6; D is ambiguous. The CDR3 is 13 amino acids. Looked up from germline, CDR1 is MDHEN and CDR2 is SYDVKM. V gave up 7 bases and J gave up 7 bases, with 11 bases separating them. The CDR3 bases are TGTGCCAGCACCGTGGTCCTCGCCAACGTCCTGACTTTC. Amino acid sequence: CASTVVLANVLTF.

The genes are TRBV19 and TRBJ1-5; TRBD1 is a possible D gene (5 bases). Trimming shortened V by 6 bases and J by 3 bases, and 18 bases separated the two germline ends. Germline V gene sequence: CDR1 LNHDA, CDR2 SQIVND (reference sequence). The CDR3 sequence is 16 residues long. The CDR3 DNA reads TGTGCCAGTAGCGGGGCCCTTCGCCCGGTCAATCAGCCCCAGCATTTT. Translation: CASSGALRPVNQPQHF. Filled out from reference TRBV19 and TRBJ1-5, the complete variable domain reads DGGITQSPKYLFRKEGQNVTLSCEQNLNHDAMYWYRQDPGQGLRLIYYSQIVNDFQKGDIAEGYSVSREKKESFPLTVTSAQKNPTAFYLCASSGALRPVNQPQHFGDGTRLSIL.

Worth noting for this clonotype: A read error may be the cause here, since a much bigger clone is one base away. CDR3 region: CASSYRRDEGELFF. CDR3 sequence (DNA): TGTGCCAGCAGTTACAGGCGGGATGAAGGGGAGCTGTTTTTT. The V gene is TRBV6-5, the J gene TRBJ2-2; D might be TRBD2 (6 bases). V was shortened by 2 bases and J by 8 bases, with 12 bases between the two germline ends. The CDR3 is 14 amino acids. The germline V gene has CDR1 MNHEY and CDR2 SVGAGI.

The table lists this clonotype with many counts. The chain links TRBV7-2 to TRBJ2-3; D is uncertain. Germline loops: CDR1 SGHTA, CDR2 FQGNSA. The V gene lost 5 bases and the J gene lost 6 bases, with 12 bases spanning the gap. The CDR3 totals 13 residues. The CDR3 sequence is CASSPNLADTQYF. CDR3 bases: TGTGCCAGCAGCCCCAACTTGGCCGATACGCAGTATTTT.

The chain has TRBV3-1 and TRBJ2-1; D is unresolved. The germline V gene has CDR1 LGHDT and CDR2 YNNKEL (reference sequence). This CDR3 has 16 amino acids. Trimming removed 0 bases at V and 3 bases at J, with 12 bases between. The CDR3 here is CASSQDRPFHYNEQFF. In nucleotides, the CDR3 is TGTGCCAGCAGCCAAGATCGGCCGTTTCACTACAATGAGCAGTTCTTC.

This clonotype was counted ten times or more. The V and J genes are TRBV15 and TRBJ1-4, with no clear D. The CDR3 sequence is 16 residues long. V was shortened by 1 base and J by 3 bases, with 12 bases between the two germline ends. Germline V lookup: CDR1 LNHNV, CDR2 YYDKDF (reference sequence). The CDR3 spells CATSRGGQVSNEKLFF. In nucleotides, the CDR3 is TGTGCCACCAGCAGAGGCGGGCAGGTTTCTAATGAAAAACTGTTTTTT.

To note about this clonotype: This could be a read error, since a much larger clone is one nucleotide away. The gene calls are TRBV28 and TRBJ1-1, with no clear D. CDR3 size: 14 residues. The V gene's germline CDR1 is MDHEN and CDR2 SYDVKM. The CDR3 DNA sequence: TGTGCCAGCAGACATTGGAAGGGAAACACTGAAGCTCTCTTT. Protein: CASRHWKGNTEALF.

Turning to this clonotype: A read error may explain this, as a much larger clone is one base away. The chain links TRBV20-1 to TRBJ1-1; TRBD1 matches 7 bases. The germline gives CDR1 DFQATT, CDR2 SNEGSKA (reference sequence). V was pared by 4 bases and J by 1 base, with 3 bases of the junction left unmatched. This CDR3 comprises 13 residues. The CDR3 loop reads CSAMKGANTEAFF. The CDR3, as DNA: TGCAGTGCTATGAAGGGGGCGAACACTGAAGCTTTCTTT.

Notes on this clonotype: Its ends do not fully match the called genes, so a read error is possible. The chain couples TRBV18 to TRBJ1-2, with D possibly TRBD1 on 5 matching bases. The CDR3 totals 15 residues. From germline, CDR1 is KGHSH and CDR2 LQKENI. The CDR3 region has the DNA TGTGCCAGCTCACCGGAACCAGGGATGCGCTATGGCTACGCCTTC. Translation gives CASSPEPGMRYGYAF. The full variable domain, with the rest looked up from reference TRBV18 and TRBJ1-2, is NAGVMQNPRHLVRRRGQEARLRCSPMKGHSHVYWYRQLPEEGLKFMVYLQKENIIDESGMPKERFSAEFPKEGPSILRIQQVVRGDSAAYFCASSPEPGMRYGYAFGSGTRLTVV.

The gene calls are TRBV4-1 and TRBJ1-2; D may be TRBD1 (5 bases). The V end was cut by 6 bases, the J end by 6 bases, with 17 bases between. This CDR3 contains 14 residues. CDR1 is MGHRA, CDR2 YSYEKL, per germline. CDR3 sequence: CASSTARGWNGYTF. The CDR3 nucleotides are TGCGCCAGCAGTACCGCTAGGGGATGGAATGGCTACACCTTC.

Of note for this clonotype: This may stem from a read error, because a much larger clone lies one nucleotide away. Because it lacks the conserved phenylalanine or tryptophan at the end, this CDR3 is likely a read error. V is TRBV6-2 or TRBV6-3 and J is TRBJ2-7; no reliable D call. The CDR3 is made up of 13 amino acids. The germline V and J ends were trimmed by 2 bases and 3 bases, with 8 bases remaining between them. Germline V lookup: CDR1 MNHEY, CDR2 SVGEGT. CDR3 protein: CASSYTSGYEQYL. CDR3 bases: TGTGCCAGCAGTTACACCTCAGGCTACGAGCAGTACCTC.

V gene TRBV7-2 combines with J gene TRBJ2-3; D not certain. Trimming cost V 5 bases and J 1 base, with 13 bases left between them. The germline gives CDR1 SGHTA, CDR2 FQGNSA. The CDR3 has 15 amino acids. The CDR3 region has the DNA TGTGCCAGCAGCCCAACCCTTCGGCGCACAGATACGCAGTATTTT. Its protein is CASSPTLRRTDTQYF.

In DNA, the CDR3 is TGTGCCAGCAGCCTAAGCGTCCTGGAGACCCAGTACTTC. This encodes CASSLSVLETQYF. This chain uses TRBV4-2 with TRBJ2-5; unclear D gene. This CDR3 is 13 amino acids long. CDR1 and CDR2 (germline): LGHNA, YNFKEQ. Trimming pared 4 bases from V and 5 bases from J, leaving 11 bases between.

This clonotype was recorded at least ten times. The V gene is TRBV20-1, the J gene TRBJ2-3; 11 bases map to TRBD2. V was clipped by 8 bases and J by 2 bases; unmatched bases: 6. CDR3 size: 14 residues. The germline V gene has CDR1 DFQATT and CDR2 SNEGSKA (reference sequence). The CDR3 loop is CSSRTSGLTDTQYF. In nucleotides, the CDR3 is TGCAGTTCCCGGACTAGCGGGCTCACAGATACGCAGTATTTT.

The rearrangement links TRBV29-1 to TRBJ1-1; tentative D call: TRBD1 (5 bases). Germline values: CDR1 SQVTM, CDR2 ANQGSEA. The ends were cut back, 6 bases at V and 6 bases at J, with 17 bases in the middle. The CDR3 sequence is 13 residues long. CDR3 nucleotides: TGCAGCGTCCGACGGGGCCTTACGGCTGAAGCTTTCTTT. This encodes CSVRRGLTAEAFF.

There are many counts of this clonotype. The CDR3 nucleotides read TGTGCCACAGCGGACCGCCTTCGGCAGTTCTTC. It codes for CATADRLRQFF. This chain connects TRBV28 to TRBJ2-1, with a possible D match to TRBD2 (5 bases). CDR3 length: 11 amino acids. The V gene lost 10 bases and the J gene lost 12 bases, with 16 bases spanning the gap. Germline values: CDR1 MDHEN, CDR2 SYDVKM.

This clonotype was detected only a few times. This chain joins TRBV7-9 and TRBJ2-7; a possible D gene is TRBD2 (5 bases). V dropped 2 bases and J dropped 0 bases, with 8 bases sitting between them. Germline V gene sequence: CDR1 SEHNR, CDR2 FQNEAQ (reference sequence). CDR3 length: 14 residues. The CDR3 region is CASSLWTDSYEQYF. In DNA form, the CDR3 reads TGTGCCAGCAGCTTATGGACTGACTCCTACGAGCAGTACTTC.

This clonotype has just a few counts. J is TRBJ2-1 and V is TRBV3-1; D is ambiguous. The CDR3 totals 13 residues. Trimming stripped 0 bases from V and 9 bases from J, with 9 bases between. The germline CDR1 and CDR2 sequences are LGHDT and YNNKEL (reference sequence). The CDR3 DNA is TGTGCCAGCAGCCAAGACGCCAGGACTGAGCAGTTCTTC. Translating gives CASSQDARTEQFF.

Only a few counts were recorded for this clonotype. This sequence joins TRBV4-1 and TRBJ2-5, with D perhaps matching TRBD1 or TRBD2 (5 bases each). Germline V CDR1 and CDR2: MGHRA, YSYEKL. The CDR3 covers 15 residues. The ends were cut back, 4 bases at V and 5 bases at J, with 17 bases in the middle. CDR3 residues: CASSRAGTYSETQYF. DNA for the CDR3: TGCGCCAGCAGCCGGGCCGGGACCTACTCGGAGACCCAGTACTTC.

The table lists this clonotype with many counts. This rearrangement joins TRBV28 to TRBJ2-3, with 7 bases lining up with TRBD2. Trimming removed 8 bases from V and 2 bases from J; junction bases left unmatched: 7. Germline V lookup: CDR1 MDHEN, CDR2 SYDVKM. This CDR3 region has 14 residues. CDR3 DNA sequence: TGTGCCAGCGGGAGGGCCGCTTTCACAGATACGCAGTATTTT. Translated, it gives CASGRAAFTDTQYF.

The sample holds many counts of this clonotype. The chain recombines TRBV28 with TRBJ1-5; the D is unclear. V was clipped by 7 bases and J by 5 bases, with 15 bases between them. The CDR3 loop spans 14 amino acids. CDR1 is MDHEN, CDR2 SYDVKM, per germline. CDR3 protein: CASIEGLGYQPQHF. CDR3 nucleotides: TGTGCCAGCATCGAGGGCCTCGGGTATCAGCCCCAGCATTTT.

This clonotype came up many times. The V gene is TRBV28, the J gene TRBJ1-1; D is ambiguous. Deletions cut 7 bases from V and 1 base from J, with 10 bases between. Germline V lookup: CDR1 MDHEN, CDR2 SYDVKM. This CDR3 is built from 13 residues. The CDR3 coding sequence is TGTGCCAGCAACTCTGCAGGGAACACTGAAGCTTTCTTT. Amino acid sequence: CASNSAGNTEAFF.

The V call is TRBV5-1, the J call TRBJ1-1; D perhaps matches TRBD1 (6 bases). Germline assignment: CDR1 SGHRS and CDR2 YFSETQ. The CDR3 is made up of 14 amino acids. V was cut by 1 base and J by 4 bases, with 11 bases left in between. The CDR3 is CASSLKDRGTEAFF. CDR3 bases: TGCGCCAGCAGCTTGAAGGACAGAGGCACTGAAGCTTTCTTT.

The V gene is TRBV18, the J gene TRBJ2-3; TRBD2 agrees at 15 bases. CDR3 length: 18 amino acids. V was pared by 3 bases and J by 2 bases, with 6 bases of the junction left unmatched. In germline, CDR1 is KGHSH, CDR2 LQKENI. CDR3 sequence: CASSPGLAGGRYTDTQYF. CDR3 nucleotide sequence: TGTGCCAGCTCACCGGGACTAGCGGGAGGACGATACACAGATACGCAGTATTTT.

The chain combines TRBV3-1 with TRBJ2-5; 7 nucleotides line up with TRBD2. The ends lost 4 bases at V and 8 bases at J; junction bases unmatched: 10. Germline assignment: CDR1 LGHDT and CDR2 YNNKEL (reference sequence). The CDR3 covers 14 residues. CDR3: CASSREGASGTQYF. The CDR3 coding sequence is TGTGCCAGCAGCCGGGAAGGAGCTAGCGGAACCCAGTACTTC.